The TCR beta chain under discussion was sequenced for a study of blood T cell repertoires in COVID-19. Background on the study: Researchers got acute and convalescent COVID-19 samples from the United States, Italy and Spain. T cells, B-cell-depleted T cells, or PBMCs supplied cDNA or gDNA.

This clone was picked up one time. This CDR3 spans 16 amino acids. V was cut by 3 bases and J by 0 bases, with 12 bases left in between. The germline gives CDR1 LGHNA, CDR2 YNFKEQ. Source study methods: Amplification of reference gene primers was used by the study to estimate nucleated cell counts. TCRdb's copy holds only in-frame clones and misses some; the assay was immunoSEQ multiplex PCR. V, J and clone size are taken as reported in that table, and D and trimming were inferred from the DNA itself. The sample holds fewer than 250,000 clones, 84% seen once. The source of this sequence is a man aged 45-65 years with acute or convalescent COVID-19. This chain uses TRBV4-2 with TRBJ2-1; the D gene is possibly TRBD2 (5 bases). The material sequenced was peripheral blood. CDR3 region: CASSHTGSSSYNEQFF. In nucleotides, the CDR3 is TGTGCCAGCAGCCATACGGGGTCGAGCTCCTACAATGAGCAGTTCTTC.